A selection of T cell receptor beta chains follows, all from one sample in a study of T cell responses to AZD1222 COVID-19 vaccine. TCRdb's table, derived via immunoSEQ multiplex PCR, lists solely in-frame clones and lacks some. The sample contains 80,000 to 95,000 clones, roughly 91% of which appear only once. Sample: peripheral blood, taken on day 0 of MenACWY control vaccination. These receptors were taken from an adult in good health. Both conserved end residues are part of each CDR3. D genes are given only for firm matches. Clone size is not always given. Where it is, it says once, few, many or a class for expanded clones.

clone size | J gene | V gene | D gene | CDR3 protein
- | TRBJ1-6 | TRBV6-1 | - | CASSDNGPMNSPLHF
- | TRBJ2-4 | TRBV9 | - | CASSVVGGSNIQYF
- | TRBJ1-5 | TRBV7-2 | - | CASSLTGQGANQPQHF
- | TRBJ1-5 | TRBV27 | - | CASSATPTPSNQPQHF
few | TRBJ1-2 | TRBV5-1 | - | CASSLETGLQGGYTF
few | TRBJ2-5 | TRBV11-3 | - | CASSFNPRTVATQYF
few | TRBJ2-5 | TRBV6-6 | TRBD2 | CASTPPLAGGQETQYF
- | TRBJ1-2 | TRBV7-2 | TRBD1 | CASLAGTAFYGYTF
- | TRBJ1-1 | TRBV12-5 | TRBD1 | CASGTGGNTEAFF
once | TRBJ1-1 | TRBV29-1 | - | CSVYPARKMNTEAFF
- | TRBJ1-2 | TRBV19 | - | CASSQDRTYGYTF
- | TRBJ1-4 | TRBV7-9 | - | CASSLPGSRDEKLFF
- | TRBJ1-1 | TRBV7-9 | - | CASSLGQGNTEAFF
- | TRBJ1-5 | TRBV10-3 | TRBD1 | CAISTREKQGACQPQHF
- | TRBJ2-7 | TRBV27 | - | CASSLTGTHSEQYF
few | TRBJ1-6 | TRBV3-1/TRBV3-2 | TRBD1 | CASSQATGDLGSPLHF
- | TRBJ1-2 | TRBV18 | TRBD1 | CASSPLDREGSYTF
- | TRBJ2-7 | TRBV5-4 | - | CASSQAGSYEQYF
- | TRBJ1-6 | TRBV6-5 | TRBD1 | CASSDRDRDSPLHF
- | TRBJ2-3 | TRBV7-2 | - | CASSLTDTQYF
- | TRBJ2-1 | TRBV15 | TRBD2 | CATSRDGGGPYNEQFF
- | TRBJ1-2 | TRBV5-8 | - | CASIMQVPYGYTF
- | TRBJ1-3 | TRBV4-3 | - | CASSHDSRSGNTIYF
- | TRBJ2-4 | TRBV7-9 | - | CASSFPAGRTAKNIQYF
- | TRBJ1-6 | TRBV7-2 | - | CASSLNNSPLHF
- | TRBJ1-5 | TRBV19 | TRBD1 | CASSGRQGNQPQHF
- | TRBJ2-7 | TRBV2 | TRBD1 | CARWDRLSYEQYF
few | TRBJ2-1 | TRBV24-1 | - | CATSDFVPGSYNEQFF
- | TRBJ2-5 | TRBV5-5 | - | CASSLDWGAETQYF
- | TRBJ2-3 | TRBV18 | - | CASSPPSRDTQYF
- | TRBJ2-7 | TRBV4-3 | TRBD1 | CASSQQTGTGIDEQYF
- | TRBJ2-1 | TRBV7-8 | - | CASSLAGGHNEQFF
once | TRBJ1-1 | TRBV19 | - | CASSIFGTLRIEAFF
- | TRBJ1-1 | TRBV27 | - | CASSSRGTEAFF
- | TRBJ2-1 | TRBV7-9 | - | CASSLVSPGAYNEQFF
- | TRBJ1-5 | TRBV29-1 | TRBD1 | CSVSGGRDQPQHF
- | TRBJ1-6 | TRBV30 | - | CAWSGDNYSPLHF
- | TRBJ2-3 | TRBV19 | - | CASMAGNTDTQYF
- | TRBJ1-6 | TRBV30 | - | CAWVDGDSPLHF
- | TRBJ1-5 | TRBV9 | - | CASSVEAVDQPQHF
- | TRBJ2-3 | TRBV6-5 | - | CASRMDNTDTQYF
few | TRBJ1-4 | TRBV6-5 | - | CASSPLSEKLFF
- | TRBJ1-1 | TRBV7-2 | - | CASNLDRNTEAFF
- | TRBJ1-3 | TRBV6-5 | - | CASSRDRSSGNTIYF
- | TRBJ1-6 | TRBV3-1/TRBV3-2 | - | CASSQDGQFNSPLHF
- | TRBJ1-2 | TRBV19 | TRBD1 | CASSMDRGVHGYTF
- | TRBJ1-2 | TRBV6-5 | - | CASSYSSLGGGYTF
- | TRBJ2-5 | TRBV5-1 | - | CASSILDGETQYF
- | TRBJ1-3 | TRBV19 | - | CASSMTMGILAGNTIYF
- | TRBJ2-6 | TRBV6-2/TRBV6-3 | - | CASSYQGSGANVLTF
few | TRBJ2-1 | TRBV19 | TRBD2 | CASSIWRLAGSYNEQFF
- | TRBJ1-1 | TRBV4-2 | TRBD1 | CASSQATGQNTEAFF
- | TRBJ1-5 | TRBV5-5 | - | CASSLYGSDQPQHF
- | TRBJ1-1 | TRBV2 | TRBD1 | CASSETGGDTEAFF
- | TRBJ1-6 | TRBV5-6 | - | CASSREVGGSYNSPLHF